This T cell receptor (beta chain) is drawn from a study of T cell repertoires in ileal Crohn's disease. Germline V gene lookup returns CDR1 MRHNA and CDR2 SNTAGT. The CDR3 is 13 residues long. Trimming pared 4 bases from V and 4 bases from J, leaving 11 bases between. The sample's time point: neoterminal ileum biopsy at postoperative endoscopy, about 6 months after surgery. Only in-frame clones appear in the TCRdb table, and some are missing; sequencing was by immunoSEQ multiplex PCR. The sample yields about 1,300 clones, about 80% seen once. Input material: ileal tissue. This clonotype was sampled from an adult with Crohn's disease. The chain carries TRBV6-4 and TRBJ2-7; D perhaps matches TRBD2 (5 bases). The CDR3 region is CASSVGDGYEQYF. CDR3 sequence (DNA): TGTGCCAGCAGTGTCGGGGATGGGTACGAGCAGTACTTC.